Below, one T cell receptor beta chain is given with its context. This clonotype was recorded many times. Its antigen is not yet known. No qualities accompany the bases; no much larger clone lies one base away. Between the V and J ends, shortened by 5 bases and 2 bases respectively, the junction contains 19 bases. As encoded in the germline V gene, CDR1 is SNHLY while CDR2 is FYNNEI. Including the terminal cysteine and phenylalanine, the CDR3 comprises 16 residues. Only the CDR3 part of the read is kept: 48 bases, read in frame from the first base. This record comes from a study of CD8+CD57+ T cells in acquired aplastic anemia (dated 2018 in TCRdb). Some background on the complete study: DNA extracted from sorted CD4+ and CD8+ cells had a mean of about 3.2 ug, with a range of 0.2 to 27.4 ug. For healthy donor samples, the average read count was roughly 9.9 million for CD4+ cells and roughly 11 million for CD8+ cells.

The research as a whole found: Patients and healthy controls showed no significant difference in CD8+ Simpson's diversity (P=0.060). Twenty-nine CD8+ CDR3 sequences were shared between patients and controls but appeared highly expressed in patients and within their immunodominant clones.

The study deep-sequenced TCR repertoires of sorted CD4+ and CD8+ blood T cells from severe aplastic anemia patients and healthy subjects. Ficoll-Paque density gradient centrifugation was used to isolate peripheral blood mononuclear cells. Before DNA was extracted, CD4+ and CD8+ T cells were sorted using either FACS or magnetic beads. Genomic DNA was used as template for profiling of TCR beta VDJ combinations and CDR3 sequences. An Illumina HiSeq 2000 was the platform used for TCR repertoire sequencing. The authors' pipeline ran thus. Repertoire assessment relied on Simpson's diversity index, CDR3 size and DJ length profiles, and TRBV/TRBJ rearrangement plots. The immunodominant clone was defined as the most abundant DNA sequence in deep sequencing data. CDR3 amino acid sequences were screened for sharing across subjects and were compared with published repertoires and the VDJdb database. TCRdb redid the processing of the public reads, applying fastp at Q25 and MiXCR, and retained in-frame beta chains. Every entry covers one CDR3 protein and lists the most common genes and DNA from its rows. TCRdb, not the original authors, processed these V and J calls. The sample data list some 220,000 distinct CDR3 sequences, and 30% to 35% of these were observed just once. Of the sample, 0.95% to 1.2% is held by the ten largest clones.

The receptor's source is a human donor in good health, serving as a control. The rearrangement combines TRBV2 with TRBJ2-7; no D gene call is confident. Sequencing was performed on sorted CD4+, CD8+, or CD8+CD57+ T cells (not recorded which) from PBMCs. The CDR3 sequence is CASSPLPGPIAYEQYF. In nucleotide form, the sequence is TGTGCCAGCAGTCCATTACCCGGACCAATAGCCTACGAGCAGTACTTC.